These 28 T cell receptor beta chains originate from one sample sequenced in a study of CD8 T cells in ankylosing spondylitis. Study-wide points: Blood from ankylosing spondylitis patients appeared to carry a characteristic eight-variant TCR beta motif.

Their antigen targets remain unknown. TCRdb fed the 5' RACE reads into MiXCR, producing one record per CDR3 protein. The table has 700,000 to 1,000,000 distinct CDR3 sequences, over 9.5% seen once; the top ten hold 0.45% to 0.6%. Sequenced sample: blood, either unsorted or a sorted T cell fraction (not recorded which). The receptors were sampled from a male donor with ankylosing spondylitis.

V is TRBV7-3 and J is TRBJ2-1, with 11 positions matching TRBD1. Germline V gene sequence: CDR1 SGHTA, CDR2 FQGTGA. J was trimmed by 6 bases and V by 5 bases; bases with no gene match: 6. There are 15 residues in the CDR3. The DNA for the CDR3 is TGTGCCAGCAGCCAAACCGGGACAGGGGGCAATGAGCAGTTCTTC. It yields the protein CASSQTGTGGNEQFF.

The J gene is TRBJ2-1, the V gene TRBV7-2, with D maybe TRBD2 (6 bases). This CDR3 has 16 residues. Between the trimmed V and J ends, which lost 1 base and 5 bases, there was a span of 15 bases. Germline lookup yields CDR1 SGHTA and CDR2 FQGNSA. The CDR3 DNA reads TGTGCCAGCAGCTTAGAATCACCCCTAGCGAACAATGAGCAGTTCTTC. It is translated as CASSLESPLANNEQFF. Based on the CDR3 plus reference TRBV7-2 and TRBJ2-1, the full variable domain is GAGVSQSPSNKVTEKGKDVELRCDPISGHTALYWYRQSLGQGLEFLIYFQGNSAPDKSGLPSDRFSAERTGGSVSTLTIQRTQQEDSAVYLCASSLESPLANNEQFFGPGTRLTVL.

The V call is TRBV7-2, the J call TRBJ2-5, with 9 bases matching TRBD2. This CDR3 is built from 18 residues. The V gene's germline CDR1 is SGHTA and CDR2 FQGNSA. V was pared by 5 bases and J by 4 bases, with 17 bases of the junction left unmatched. CDR3 loop: CASSVSGRRPPSIETQYF. CDR3 in DNA: TGTGCCAGCAGCGTAAGCGGGAGGCGCCCCCCATCTATAGAGACCCAGTACTTC.

This chain connects TRBV18 to TRBJ2-7; D might be TRBD1 (5 bases). The CDR3 has 15 amino acids. Per the germline V gene, CDR1 is KGHSH and CDR2 is LQKENI. With 0 bases removed from V and 6 bases from J, the gap between germline ends came to 15 bases. CDR3 sequence: CASSPPGRAAFEQYF. As DNA, the CDR3 is TGTGCCAGCTCACCACCGGGCAGGGCCGCCTTCGAGCAGTACTTC.

The J gene is TRBJ1-6, the V gene TRBV6-5; the match to TRBD1 covers 8 bases. Germline trimming cut 0 bases from V and 9 bases from J; bases unmatched to any gene: 7. Germline CDR1 MNHEY, CDR2 SVGAGI. This CDR3 comprises 16 residues. The CDR3 spells CASSYSRTGIISPLHF. For the CDR3, the DNA is TGTGCCAGCAGTTACTCTAGGACAGGGATTATTTCACCCCTCCACTTT.

The chain uses TRBV9 and TRBJ1-1; D is unclear. Germline-derived CDR1 and CDR2 are SGDLS and YYNGEE. The CDR3 is made up of 13 amino acids. V gave up 1 base and J gave up 3 bases, with 7 bases separating them. CDR3 residues: CASSVSHYTEAFF. In DNA form, the CDR3 reads TGTGCCAGCAGCGTATCGCATTACACTGAAGCTTTCTTT.

This clonotype was counted only a few times. V usage is TRBV6-5 and J usage is TRBJ2-2; D might be TRBD1 (6 bases). V was shortened by 9 bases and J by 4 bases, with 12 bases between the two germline ends. Germline CDR1 MNHEY, CDR2 SVGAGI. The CDR3 runs to 13 residues. CDR3 DNA: TGTGCCAGTCGGACAGAACTCACCGGGGAGCTGTTTTTT. This gives the protein CASRTELTGELFF.

This clonotype came up a few times. The chain uses TRBV5-1 and TRBJ1-2; D may be TRBD1 (6 bases). The germline gives CDR1 SGHRS, CDR2 YFSETQ. The CDR3 totals 14 residues. V lost 6 bases to trimming and J lost 7 bases, with 19 bases between them. The CDR3 loop reads CASNPRAGDIGYTF. The DNA for the CDR3 is TGCGCCAGCAACCCACGGGCAGGGGATATTGGCTACACCTTC.

This clonotype has only a few counts. This rearrangement joins TRBV7-2 to TRBJ2-5; TRBD1 agrees at 12 bases. From germline, CDR1 is SGHTA and CDR2 FQGNSA. The trim removed 3 bases at V and 0 bases at J, leaving 20 bases unmatched. The CDR3 sequence is 22 residues long. The CDR3 sequence: CASSFPGVRDRGHYSNQETQYF. The CDR3 bases are TGTGCCAGCAGCTTCCCTGGAGTCAGGGACAGGGGGCACTACTCCAACCAAGAGACCCAGTACTTC.

This clonotype occurred a few times. V and J are TRBV10-2 and TRBJ2-1; D may correspond to TRBD1 or TRBD2 (5 bases each). CDR3 length: 18 residues. Germline lookup yields CDR1 WSHSY and CDR2 SAAADI. Trimming shortened V by 8 bases and J by 0 bases, and 23 bases separated the two germline ends. The CDR3 DNA follows: TGCGCCAGCTACTCAGGCTGGGGGTACAATCACTCCTACAATGAGCAGTTCTTC. Translation: CASYSGWGYNHSYNEQFF.

This clonotype was picked up many times. The junction shows a germline mismatch at one end, possibly a read error. The chain joins TRBV6-5 to TRBJ1-6; weak D call: TRBD1 (5 bases). This CDR3 is built from 15 residues. Germline V gene sequence: CDR1 MNHEY, CDR2 SVGAGI. The CDR3 bases are TGTGCCAGCAGATACTCCGGGGCCCAAGAATCACCCCTCCACTTT. This encodes CASRYSGAQESPLHF.

The chain joins TRBV20-1 to TRBJ2-3; 12 bases map to TRBD2. V lost 1 base, J lost 9 bases, and 5 bases stayed unmatched. This CDR3 region has 14 residues. From germline, CDR1 is DFQATT and CDR2 SNEGSKA (reference sequence). The CDR3 DNA is TGCAGTGCTAGAGGGCTAGCGGGAGGGGACACGCAGTATTTT. Residues: CSARGLAGGDTQYF.

The sample holds many counts of this clonotype. The chain links TRBV29-1 to TRBJ2-3; D ambiguous. The CDR3 sequence is 13 residues long. V shed 1 base and J shed 3 bases, with 8 bases lying between them. CDR1 is SQVTM and CDR2 is ANQGSEA in the germline V gene. The DNA of the CDR3 is TGCAGCGTTGAAGGTGTGGTAACAGATACGCAGTATTTT. This translates into CSVEGVVTDTQYF.

This chain uses TRBV7-2 with TRBJ2-2, with unresolved D. CDR3 length: 16 amino acids. V was clipped by 6 bases and J by 0 bases, with 14 bases between them. Germline loops: CDR1 SGHTA, CDR2 FQGNSA. In nucleotides, the CDR3 is TGTGCCAGCAGTCCCCTACACATCTCGAACACCGGGGAGCTGTTTTTT. Translated, it gives CASSPLHISNTGELFF.

The chain employs TRBV14 and TRBJ2-1, with D unresolved. The V end was cut by 5 bases, the J end by 6 bases, with 11 bases between. Per germline, CDR1 SGHDN and CDR2 FVKESK. The CDR3 loop spans 13 amino acids. CDR3 protein: CASSSLLINEQFF. DNA for the CDR3: TGTGCCAGCAGCTCCCTGTTAATCAATGAGCAGTTCTTC.

V and J are TRBV5-1 and TRBJ2-1, with D possibly being TRBD1 (6 bases). Trimming cost V 2 bases and J 0 bases, with 12 bases left between them. Germline CDR1 is SGHRS and CDR2 is YFSETQ. The CDR3 runs to 16 residues. The CDR3 spells CASSFGQTSSYNEQFF. CDR3 in DNA: TGCGCCAGCAGCTTCGGACAGACAAGCTCCTACAATGAGCAGTTCTTC. The whole variable domain, remainder taken from reference TRBV5-1 and TRBJ2-1, is KAGVTQTPRYLIKTRGQQVTLSCSPISGHRSVSWYQQTPGQGLQFLFEYFSETQRNKGNFPGRFSGRQFSNSRSEMNVSTLELGDSALYLCASSFGQTSSYNEQFFGPGTRLTVL.

The J gene is TRBJ2-1, the V gene TRBV20-1, with TRBD1 as a possible D gene (5 bases). Looked up from germline, CDR1 is DFQATT and CDR2 is SNEGSKA (reference sequence). The CDR3 is made up of 14 amino acids. V dropped 6 bases and J dropped 9 bases, with 21 bases sitting between them. The CDR3 spells CSAFPAQLRGEQFF. Here the CDR3 DNA reads TGCAGTGCCTTCCCGGCGCAGCTTAGGGGTGAGCAGTTCTTC.

This chain connects TRBV5-1 to TRBJ2-1, with 9 nucleotides matching TRBD2. The V and J ends lost 7 bases and 0 bases, in that order; junction bases with no gene match: 20. Germline-derived CDR1 and CDR2 are SGHRS and YFSETQ. The length of the CDR3 is 20 residues. The CDR3 sequence is CASRKRGPSGAYRSYNEQFF. In DNA form, the CDR3 reads TGCGCCAGCCGAAAAAGGGGTCCTAGCGGGGCCTATCGCTCCTACAATGAGCAGTTCTTC.

This clonotype appeared many times. The chain combines TRBV7-9 with TRBJ2-1, with TRBD2 matching over 14 bases. Trimming removed 4 bases from V and 8 bases from J; junction bases left unmatched: 7. There are 16 residues in the CDR3. CDR1 is SEHNR and CDR2 is FQNEAQ in the germline V gene (reference sequence). The CDR3: CASSSGLAGAFHEQFF. The CDR3 DNA sequence: TGTGCCAGCAGCTCGGGACTAGCGGGAGCATTCCATGAGCAGTTCTTC.

This clonotype came up a few times. The rearrangement links TRBV15 to TRBJ2-1, with no clear D. V lost 3 bases to trimming and J lost 10 bases, with 13 bases between them. The CDR3 loop spans 13 amino acids. The germline V gene has CDR1 LNHNV and CDR2 YYDKDF (reference sequence). The CDR3 loop reads CATSSGRFGEQFF. In DNA, the CDR3 is TGTGCCACCAGCAGTGGTCGTTTCGGGGAGCAGTTCTTC.

In its sample, this clonotype was seen once. The V call is TRBV7-9, the J call TRBJ2-3; possibly TRBD1 or TRBD2 for D (5 bases each). Germline CDR1 and CDR2: SEHNR and FQNEAQ (reference sequence). The CDR3 sequence is 16 residues long. Trimming stripped 4 bases from V and 0 bases from J, with 14 bases between. CDR3 sequence reads: CASSSLWDASTDTQYF. CDR3 DNA sequence: TGTGCCAGCAGCTCCCTTTGGGACGCTAGCACAGATACGCAGTATTTT.

This clonotype was counted between two and nine times. Its ends do not fully match the called genes, so a read error is possible. The V gene is TRBV11-2, the J gene TRBJ2-7; 12 bases line up with TRBD2. Germline CDR1 is SGHAT and CDR2 is FQNNGV. CDR3 length: 17 residues. The CDR3 DNA follows: TGTGCCAGCAGCATAGACCTCGGACTAGCGGGAATGGACGAGCAGTACTTC. Its translation: CASSIDLGLAGMDEQYF.

This clonotype has at least ten counts. The V call is TRBV12-3 or TRBV12-4, the J call TRBJ1-5; D is possibly TRBD1 (5 bases). The CDR3 covers 14 residues. The V end lost 5 bases, the J end lost 6 bases, and 14 bases lay between the germline ends. CDR3 nucleotides: TGTGCCAGCAGTCCGGGACTCCGGAGTCAGCCCCAGCATTTT. It codes for CASSPGLRSQPQHF.

The V call is TRBV20-1, the J call TRBJ1-5, with unresolved D. This CDR3 has 11 residues. In germline, CDR1 is DFQATT, CDR2 SNEGSKA (reference sequence). The CDR3 DNA follows: TGCAGCCCCTTTAGAGGCCCGCCCCAGCATTTT. The encoded protein is CSPFRGPPQHF.

This clonotype was counted between two and nine times. The chain combines TRBV20-1 with TRBJ2-5; the D gene could be TRBD1 or TRBD2 (7 bases each). Germline assignment: CDR1 DFQATT and CDR2 SNEGSKA (reference sequence). This CDR3 is 15 amino acids long. With 6 bases removed from V and 5 bases from J, the gap between germline ends came to 22 bases. In DNA form, the CDR3 reads TGCAGTGCCCAGGGGGGGGGCGCCTATGGGGAGACCCAGTACTTC. Protein sequence: CSAQGGGAYGETQYF.

This clonotype was detected a few times. The genes are TRBV4-3 and TRBJ1-4; D is undetermined. There are 16 residues in the CDR3. CDR1 is LGHNA, CDR2 YSLEER, per germline. V lost 0 bases to trimming and J lost 8 bases, with 16 bases between them. DNA of the CDR3: TGCGCCAGCAGCCAAGATCTTAGGGCAGGTCGGGAAAAACTGTTTTTT. It codes for CASSQDLRAGREKLFF.

The count of this clonotype is one. One end of the junction is discordant with germline, which a read error may explain. The chain links TRBV4-3 to TRBJ1-2, with unresolved D. The CDR3 runs to 14 residues. CDR1 and CDR2 from the germline V gene are LGHNA and YSLEER. The CDR3 coding sequence is TGCGCCAGCAGACAAGATGTGCGGGGTGGTGGCTACACCTTC. Its translation is CASRQDVRGGGYTF.

This clonotype was counted a few times. This rearrangement joins TRBV18 to TRBJ2-3; D gene uncertain. V was cut by 2 bases and J by 4 bases, with 10 bases left in between. This CDR3 has 14 amino acids. CDR1 and CDR2 (germline): KGHSH, LQKENI. The CDR3 coding sequence is TGTGCCAGCTCACCAGAGTTAAGTTCAGATACGCAGTATTTT. Its translation: CASSPELSSDTQYF.